Each of the 21 T cell receptor beta chains below was sequenced from the same sample in a study of T cell responses to AZD1222 COVID-19 vaccine. This table comes from immunoSEQ multiplex PCR, and its TCRdb copy is limited to in-frame clones, with some not included. The table records some 120,000 clones, roughly nine tenths of them present only once. The sequences come from peripheral blood, collected 28 days after the second AZD1222 dose. The receptors originated from an adult who received the AZD1222 COVID-19 vaccine.

The rearrangement uses TRBV28 and TRBJ1-5, with 8 bases identical to TRBD1. Germline V gene sequence: CDR1 MDHEN, CDR2 SYDVKM. There are 13 residues in the CDR3. The J segment lost 4 bases and the V segment lost 8 bases, leaving 4 bases of the junction unmatched. CDR3 residues: CASGTGRNQPQHF. The CDR3 DNA follows: TGTGCCAGCGGGACAGGTAGAAATCAGCCCCAGCATTTT.

V usage is TRBV2 and J usage is TRBJ1-2, with D unresolved. This CDR3 is built from 16 residues. Trimming pared 4 bases from V and 4 bases from J, leaving 19 bases between. Germline V lookup: CDR1 SNHLY, CDR2 FYNNEI. CDR3 sequence (DNA): TGTGCCAGCAGTGGGGGTCTCTTAGAGGCGCCCTATGGCTACACCTTC. Translation: CASSGGLLEAPYGYTF.

V usage is TRBV6-5 and J usage is TRBJ2-2; the D gene could be TRBD1 or TRBD2 (5 bases each). The V gene's germline CDR1 is MNHEY and CDR2 SVGAGI. V was trimmed by 6 bases and J by 4 bases, leaving 15 bases between them. The CDR3 totals 15 residues. Written as DNA, the CDR3 is TGTGCCAGCAGGCAGGGACCCCTTGTCACCGGGGAGCTGTTTTTT. Its protein is CASRQGPLVTGELFF.

This chain links TRBV28 with TRBJ2-7; no clear D gene. The CDR3 loop spans 15 amino acids. Germline lookup yields CDR1 MDHEN and CDR2 SYDVKM. V dropped 5 bases and J dropped 0 bases, with 14 bases sitting between them. CDR3 nucleotide sequence: TGTGCCAGCAGTGGCGTAGGAGTTGGCTCCTACGAGCAGTACTTC. Encoded protein: CASSGVGVGSYEQYF.

This chain connects TRBV9 to TRBJ1-2; D perhaps matches TRBD1 (5 bases). CDR1 SGDLS and CDR2 YYNGEE come from the germline V gene. The CDR3 consists of 14 residues. Between the trimmed V and J ends, which lost 0 bases and 3 bases, there was a span of 9 bases. In DNA, the CDR3 is TGTGCCAGCAGCGTAGGGTTGGGGCACTATGGCTACACCTTC. Translating gives CASSVGLGHYGYTF.

This chain links TRBV28 with TRBJ1-6; no firm D call. Germline CDR1 is MDHEN and CDR2 is SYDVKM. CDR3 length equals 14 residues. V lost 4 bases and J lost 6, with 10 bases in between. CDR3 sequence: CASSSPASNSPLHF. CDR3 nucleotide sequence: TGTGCCAGCAGTTCCCCGGCATCTAATTCACCCCTCCACTTT.

The rearrangement joins TRBV5-1 to TRBJ1-6; D is ambiguous. V lost 2 bases and J lost 5, with 8 bases in between. In germline, CDR1 is SGHRS, CDR2 YFSETQ. CDR3 length equals 14 residues. The CDR3 reads CASSFSWDNSPLHF. The CDR3 DNA is TGCGCCAGCAGCTTCTCGTGGGATAATTCACCCCTCCACTTT.

This clone was recorded only once. The rearrangement links TRBV5-6 to TRBJ2-3; perhaps TRBD2 as D (6 bases). The CDR3 spans 13 residues. Germline values: CDR1 SGHDT, CDR2 YYEEEE. With 2 bases removed from V and 5 bases from J, the gap between germline ends came to 9 bases. CDR3 sequence: CASSFGGVDTQYF. The CDR3 region has the DNA TGTGCCAGCAGCTTCGGCGGGGTAGATACGCAGTATTTT. The full variable domain, in which reference TRBV5-6 and TRBJ2-3 provide the parts outside the CDR3, is DAGVTQSPTHLIKTRGQQVTLRCSPKSGHDTVSWYQQALGQGPQFIFQYYEEEERQRGNFPDRFSGHQFPNYSSELNVNALLLGDSALYLCASSFGGVDTQYFGPGTRLTVL.

V is TRBV5-1 and J is TRBJ1-3, with a possible D match to TRBD1 (5 bases). Per germline, CDR1 SGHRS and CDR2 YFSETQ. V lost 3 bases and J 0 bases, leaving 10 bases between the germline ends. The CDR3 contains 15 residues. The CDR3 bases are TGCGCCAGCAGCTCTAGTGGACACTCTGGAAACACCATATATTTT. Translated, it gives CASSSSGHSGNTIYF. Based on the CDR3 plus reference TRBV5-1 and TRBJ1-3, the full variable domain is KAGVTQTPRYLIKTRGQQVTLSCSPISGHRSVSWYQQTPGQGLQFLFEYFSETQRNKGNFPGRFSGRQFSNSRSEMNVSTLELGDSALYLCASSSSGHSGNTIYFGEGSWLTVV.

The V and J genes are TRBV28 and TRBJ2-7; no firm D call. The ends were cut back, 6 bases at V and 0 bases at J, with 6 bases in the middle. CDR1 and CDR2 from the germline V gene are MDHEN and SYDVKM. The CDR3 runs to 12 residues. The CDR3: CASRSSSYEQYF. The CDR3 DNA reads as TGTGCCAGCAGGAGTAGCTCCTACGAGCAGTACTTC.

The chain is built from TRBV7-2 and TRBJ1-6, with D perhaps TRBD1 (5 bases). Per the germline V gene, CDR1 is SGHTA and CDR2 is FQGNSA. Deletions cut 0 bases from V and 9 bases from J, with 9 bases between. CDR3 size: 14 residues. The CDR3 sequence is CASSLAGAGSPLHF. In DNA form, the CDR3 reads TGTGCCAGCAGCTTAGCAGGGGCCGGTTCACCCCTCCACTTT.

The genes are TRBV2 and TRBJ2-3; 12 bases fit TRBD2. CDR1 and CDR2 (germline): SNHLY, FYNNEI. This CDR3 is 16 amino acids long. V lost 5 bases, J lost 6 bases, and 9 bases stayed unmatched. In DNA form, the CDR3 reads TGTGCCAGCAGTAAGCGACTAGCGGGGGCCCTGGATACGCAGTATTTT. Residues: CASSKRLAGALDTQYF. Full variable domain (remainder filled in from reference TRBV2 and TRBJ2-3): EPEVTQTPSHQVTQMGQEVILRCVPISNHLYFYWYRQILGQKVEFLVSFYNNEISEKSEIFDDQFSVERPDGSNFTLKIRSTKLEDSAMYFCASSKRLAGALDTQYFGPGTRLTVL.

In DNA, the CDR3 is TGTGCCAGCAGCTTAGGGTTCCCCCCAAGGGGCACCGTTAATGAGCAGTTCTTC. Translating gives CASSLGFPPRGTVNEQFF. The chain links TRBV11-3 to TRBJ2-1, with a possible D match to TRBD1 (5 bases). The V gene lost 1 base and the J gene lost 7 bases, with 23 bases spanning the gap. The CDR3 length is 18 residues. Germline V lookup: CDR1 SGHNT, CDR2 YENEEA.

The chain couples TRBV15 to TRBJ2-2, with TRBD1 identical over 11 bases. The V and J ends lost 1 base and 4 bases, in that order; junction bases with no gene match: 2. Germline CDR1 is LNHNV and CDR2 is YYDKDF (reference sequence). The CDR3 sequence is 16 residues long. CDR3 in DNA: TGTGCCACCAGCAGAGGGACAGGGGGCGGCACCGGGGAGCTGTTTTTT. Protein sequence: CATSRGTGGGTGELFF.

The CDR3 DNA sequence: TGTGCCAGCAGCTTTGTGGTCTCCTACGAGCAGTACTTC. It is translated as CASSFVVSYEQYF. The V and J genes are TRBV7-2 and TRBJ2-7; no clear D gene. This CDR3 contains 13 residues. Germline CDR1 is SGHTA and CDR2 is FQGNSA. The V end lost 3 bases, the J end lost 0 bases, and 6 bases lay between the germline ends.

J is TRBJ2-7 and V is TRBV18; 9 bases line up with TRBD1. V shed 4 bases and J 1 base; nucleotides not matched to a gene: 2. The CDR3 is made up of 14 amino acids. Looked up from germline, CDR1 is KGHSH and CDR2 is LQKENI. CDR3 sequence: CASSLGQGSYEQYF. For the CDR3, the DNA is TGTGCCAGCTCACTAGGACAGGGGTCCTACGAGCAGTACTTC.

This clone was seen just once. The J gene is TRBJ1-2, the V gene TRBV30, with D uncertain. Germline assignment: CDR1 GTSNPN and CDR2 SVGIG (reference sequence). The CDR3 spans 13 residues. The germline V and J ends were trimmed by 0 bases and 1 base, with 6 bases remaining between them. The CDR3 DNA reads TGTGCCTGGAGTGTACTATTTAACTATGGCTACACCTTC. Translated, it gives CAWSVLFNYGYTF.

CDR3 sequence reads: CASSLGQGFREKLFF. The CDR3 DNA reads TGTGCCAGCAGTCTCGGACAGGGATTTCGCGAAAAACTGTTTTTT. The chain carries TRBV28 and TRBJ1-4, with 8 bases fitting TRBD1. Germline V gene data show CDR1 as MDHEN and CDR2 as SYDVKM. The trim removed 5 bases at V and 8 bases at J, leaving 10 bases unmatched. The CDR3 covers 15 residues. The full variable domain, rest sourced from reference TRBV28 and TRBJ1-4, is DVKVTQSSRYLVKRTGEKVFLECVQDMDHENMFWYRQDPGLGLRLIYFSYDVKMKEKGDIPEGYSVSREKKERFSLILESASTNQTSMYLCASSLGQGFREKLFFGSGTQLSVL.

This clone was picked up a small number of times. This chain connects TRBV28 to TRBJ1-4; 7 nucleotides match TRBD1. Trimming removed 2 bases from V and 0 bases from J; junction bases left unmatched: 18. This CDR3 region has 21 residues. In germline, CDR1 is MDHEN, CDR2 SYDVKM. The DNA for the CDR3 is TGTGCCAGCAGTTTACAGGCGGCATGGGGAGGGGGCCGCGCAACTAATGAAAAACTGTTTTTT. This encodes CASSLQAAWGGGRATNEKLFF.

This clone came up a few times. The J gene is TRBJ2-7, the V gene TRBV7-2, with a weak D call TRBD1 (5 bases). Trimming took off 3 bases at V and 4 bases at J, with 13 bases between the two ends. Germline lookup yields CDR1 SGHTA and CDR2 FQGNSA. This CDR3 is built from 14 residues. CDR3 protein: CASSFHVQGYEQYF. The CDR3 bases are TGTGCCAGCAGCTTTCACGTTCAGGGTTACGAGCAGTACTTC. The variable domain in full, completed from reference TRBV7-2 and TRBJ2-7, reads GAGVSQSPSNKVTEKGKDVELRCDPISGHTALYWYRQSLGQGLEFLIYFQGNSAPDKSGLPSDRFSAERTGGSVSTLTIQRTQQEDSAVYLCASSFHVQGYEQYFGPGTRLTVT.

Worth noting for this clone: Other DNA sequences in this sample translate to the same CDR3. This rearrangement joins TRBV7-2 to TRBJ1-6, with TRBD1 matching over 7 bases. The V gene end was trimmed by 3 bases and the J gene end by 0 bases; junction bases not matched to a gene: 2. Germline CDR1 is SGHTA and CDR2 is FQGNSA. The CDR3 length is 16 residues. The CDR3 sequence: CASSLTGSSYNSPLHF. CDR3 DNA sequence: TGTGCCAGCAGCTTGACAGGGAGCTCCTATAATTCACCCCTCCACTTT.